This entry is about one T cell receptor (beta chain). This entry is derived from a study of CD8 T cells in Susac syndrome. Germline V CDR1 and CDR2: GTSNPN, SVGIG (reference sequence). The CDR3 spans 12 residues. V lost 0 bases and J lost 7, with 7 bases in between. Random hexamers were used to reverse transcribe the RNA input (roughly 0.5 to 1 ug). By means of immunoSEQ multiplex PCR, TCR beta CDR3 spanning 54 Vbeta and 13 Jbeta underwent amplification. TCRdb processed the immunoSEQ multiplex PCR reads anew with MiXCR; each CDR3 protein has one entry. The sample lists fewer than 300,000 distinct CDR3 sequences, around 83% seen once, with over 0.09% in the top ten.

The chain uses TRBV30 and TRBJ2-1, with no clear D. The sample comprised CD8+ T cells from PBMCs. The origin of this receptor is a human donor with multiple sclerosis. CDR3 sequence: CAWSVLGNEQFF. The DNA of the CDR3 is TGTGCCTGGAGTGTACTGGGGAATGAGCAGTTCTTC.